Below are 29 T cell receptor beta chains sequenced from a single sample in a study of tissue T cells after allogeneic stem cell transplantation. The protocol was immunoSEQ multiplex PCR, while the TCRdb copy is restricted to in-frame clones and leaves out a portion. The table records roughly 4,800 clones, approximately 52% of them present only once. Stated time point: mouse harvest day 7 after allogeneic transplant. Tail vein injection delivered 10^7 T-cell-depleted bone marrow cells and 10^6 splenic CD5+ T cells. The material sequenced was gut tissue. The receptors here all came from a female BALB/c mouse given C57BL/6 T cells with graft-versus-host disease after an allogeneic hematopoietic cell transplant.

The sample holds a few counts of this clone. The listed genes are named as in mouse. The CDR3 goes on 1 residue after the read ends, and that part is filled in from the germline J gene. The same CDR3 is also encoded by other DNA sequences in this sample. The gene calls are TRBV26 and TRBJ2-7; D possibly corresponds to TRBD1 (5 bases). Germline CDR1 reads KGHPV; CDR2 reads FQNQEV (reference sequence). The CDR3 is made up of 14 amino acids. The germline V and J ends were trimmed by 2 bases and 0 bases, with 8 bases remaining between them. The part of the CDR3 DNA that was read is TGTGCCAGCAGTCTGGGACAAAGCTCCTATGAACAGTAC. Its protein is CASSLGQSSYEQY. The whole CDR3 reads CASSLGQSSYEQYF.

As to this clone: Mouse gene names apply. The read ends 1 residue shy of where the CDR3 ends; the end is completed using the germline J gene. Additional DNA sequences in this sample encode the identical CDR3. The genes are TRBV26 and TRBJ1-4; no reliable D call. This CDR3 spans 11 amino acids. Germline CDR1 KGHPV, CDR2 FQNQEV (reference sequence). V was cut by 5 bases and J by 5 bases, with 3 bases left in between. The CDR3 is CASSSNERLFF. The CDR3 bases that were read are TGTGCCAGCAGTTCTAACGAAAGATTATTT.

A remark on this clone: Mouse germline and gene names are used. The CDR3 end is not reached by the read, which stops 1 residue before it; the germline J gene fills it in. This chain joins TRBV16 and TRBJ2-5; D ambiguous. Germline-derived CDR1 and CDR2 are SGHSA and FRNQAP. This CDR3 comprises 12 residues. Deletions cut 5 bases from V and 5 bases from J, with 8 bases between. CDR3 bases read: TGTGCAAGCAGCCCGGACGGAGACACCCAGTAC. Encoded protein: CASSPDGDTQY. The full CDR3 protein reads CASSPDGDTQYF. Full variable domain (missing parts from reference TRBV16 and TRBJ2-5): NAGVIQTPRHKVTGKGQEATLWCEPISGHSAVFWYRQTIVQGLEFLTYFRNQAPIDDSGMPKERFSAQMPNQSHSTLKIQSTQPQDSAVYLCASSPDGDTQYFGPGTRLLVL.

Turning to this clone: The germline and genes are mouse ones. The read is 1 residue too short to cover the CDR3 end, so that end is filled in from the germline J gene. J is TRBJ1-1 and V is TRBV26; a weak D match, TRBD1 (6 bases). Germline V lookup: CDR1 KGHPV, CDR2 FQNQEV (reference sequence). Trimming removed 6 bases at V and 0 bases at J, with 11 bases between. The CDR3 consists of 14 residues. This CDR3 is CASRGTNSNTEVFF. The CDR3 DNA, read in part, is TGTGCCAGCAGGGGGACAAACTCAAACACAGAAGTCTTC.

In the case of this clone: Genes here carry mouse names. The part of the CDR3 DNA that was read is TGTGCCAGCTCCCTGGGGGTCCAAGACACCCAGTAC. Protein sequence: CASSLGVQDTQY. From start to end, the CDR3 is CASSLGVQDTQYF. The chain links TRBV13-1 to TRBJ2-5; 7 bases are shared with TRBD2. The CDR3 extends 1 residue past the end of the read, so its final part is completed from the germline J gene. Per germline, CDR1 NSHNY and CDR2 SYGAGN. This CDR3 is 13 amino acids long. The V gene end was trimmed by 7 bases and the J gene end by 2 bases; junction bases not matched to a gene: 4.

A note on this clone: Gene labels here are mouse ones. Read sequence stops 1 residue before the CDR3 end, and the germline J gene provides the missing end. The V and J genes are TRBV26 and TRBJ1-1; D call uncertain. This CDR3 is built from 13 residues. The germline gives CDR1 KGHPV, CDR2 FQNQEV (reference sequence). V dropped 7 bases and J dropped 1 base, with 10 bases sitting between them. The sequenced part of the CDR3 DNA is TGTGCCAGCACCAAACTGGGGAACACAGAAGTCTTC. It codes for CASTKLGNTEVF. Given in full, the CDR3 is CASTKLGNTEVFF.

This clone was detected a few times. Germline and genes here are mouse. Other DNA sequences in the same sample also yield this CDR3. The CDR3 loop reads CASSIGLGGREQYF. The part of the CDR3 DNA that was read is TGTGCCAGCAGTATCGGACTGGGGGGGCGGGAACAGTAC. This chain uses TRBV19 with TRBJ2-7; 13 positions match TRBD2. The sequenced fragment ends 1 residue before the CDR3 boundary, so the rest is inferred from the germline J gene. There are 14 residues in the CDR3. Germline CDR1 is FNHDT and CDR2 is SITEND (reference sequence). V lost 2 bases to trimming and J lost 7 bases; unmatched junction nucleotides: 3. The full variable domain, completed using reference TRBV19 and TRBJ2-7, is GGIITQTPKFLIGQEGQKLTLKCQQNFNHDTMYWYRQDSGKGLRLIYYSITENDLQKGDLSEGYDASREKKSSFSLTVTSAQKNEMAVFLCASSIGLGGREQYFGPGTRLTVL.

A word on this clone: Genes and germline come from the mouse. The CDR3 end lies 1 residue beyond the end of the read and is filled in from the germline J gene. V usage is TRBV31 and J usage is TRBJ1-3, with a possible D match to TRBD1 (6 bases). This CDR3 contains 13 residues. The V and J ends lost 1 base and 4 bases respectively, with 8 bases between them. CDR1 is GKSSPN and CDR2 is SITVG in the germline V gene. The chain's CDR3 is CAWSQGGGNTLYF. CDR3 bases read: TGTGCCTGGAGTCAGGGGGGAGGAAATACGCTCTAT.

As regards this clone: One junction end disagrees with the germline gene, perhaps due to a read error. Gene names and germline match the mouse. The CDR3 end lies 1 residue beyond the end of the read and is filled in from the germline J gene. The gene calls are TRBV29 and TRBJ2-7, with a tentative D call TRBD1 (7 bases). Germline loops: CDR1 MSHET, CDR2 SYDVDS. The CDR3 has 12 residues. Partial CDR3 DNA: TGTGCCAGCAGGGGGGACTTCTATGAACAGTAC. Protein product: CASRGDFYEQY. The full CDR3 sequence reads CASRGDFYEQYF.

This clone has more than one count but fewer than ten. The genes and germline here are from mouse. The missing CDR3 end, 1 residue past where the read stops, is filled in from the germline J gene. The chain joins TRBV2 to TRBJ1-3; the D gene is possibly TRBD1 (5 bases). CDR1 LGHNA and CDR2 YSYQKL come from the germline V gene. The CDR3 contains 14 residues. V lost 3 bases and J lost 2, with 8 bases in between. CDR3 sequence: CASSQPGTGNTLYF. The sequenced CDR3 bases are TGTGCCAGCAGCCAGCCAGGGACTGGAAATACGCTCTAT.

As regards this clone: Gene names denote mouse genes. Read sequence stops 1 residue before the CDR3 end, and the germline J gene provides the missing end. V usage is TRBV26 and J usage is TRBJ2-5; tentatively, D is TRBD1 (6 bases). Trimming removed 3 bases from V and 3 bases from J, with 7 bases in between. This CDR3 region has 13 residues. Germline V gives CDR1 KGHPV, CDR2 FQNQEV (reference sequence). The DNA read from the CDR3 is TGTGCCAGCAGTCTCGGGACACAAGACACCCAGTAC. Translation gives CASSLGTQDTQY. The entire CDR3 sequence reads CASSLGTQDTQYF.

This clone was picked up one time. All gene names here are mouse names. The CDR3 end falls 1 residue outside the read, so it is completed with the germline J gene. The chain uses TRBV26 and TRBJ2-3, with TRBD2 matching 8 bases. CDR1 is KGHPV and CDR2 is FQNQEV in the germline V gene (reference sequence). The CDR3 has 14 amino acids. V was clipped by 3 bases and J by 1 base; unmatched bases: 0. Here the CDR3 reads CASSLGGGAETLYF. The part of the CDR3 DNA that was read is TGTGCCAGCAGTCTTGGGGGGGGTGCAGAAACGCTGTAT.

As for this clone: Gene names and germline match the mouse. The observed sequence ends 1 residue before the CDR3 terminus, with the missing tail filled in from the germline J gene. This chain uses TRBV3 with TRBJ2-5; either TRBD1 or TRBD2 may supply D (5 bases each). The CDR3 sequence is 11 residues long. CDR1 is SNHLY, CDR2 FYNGKV, per germline (reference sequence). The V gene lost 5 bases and the J gene lost 10 bases, with 10 bases spanning the gap. The DNA read from the CDR3 is TGTGCCAGCAGCCCGGGGGACCCCCAGTAC. Protein: CASSPGDPQY. The entire CDR3 protein is CASSPGDPQYF.

In its sample, this clone was seen a few times. Germline and genes here are mouse. The DNA ends 1 residue before the CDR3 does, and the rest of the CDR3 is filled in from the germline J gene. This sequence joins TRBV31 and TRBJ2-7, with 11 bases aligning to TRBD2. The CDR3 consists of 11 residues. Trimming cost V 8 bases and J 4 bases; bases outside gene matches: 1. Germline CDR1 is GKSSPN and CDR2 is SITVG. CDR3 DNA, as far as it was read: TGTGCCCGGGACTGGGGGTATGAACAGTAC. Its translation: CARDWGYEQY. In full, the CDR3 reads CARDWGYEQYF. The whole variable domain, filled in from reference TRBV31 and TRBJ2-7, reads AQTIHQWPVAEIKAVGSPLSLGCTIKGKSSPNLYWYWQATGGTLQQLFYSITVGQVESVVQLNLSASRPKDDQFILSTEKLLLSHSGFYLCARDWGYEQYFGPGTRLTVL.

A word on this clone: Here the gene names and germline are mouse. The read halts 1 residue ahead of the CDR3 end, with the missing end drawn from the germline J gene. The J gene is TRBJ2-4, the V gene TRBV26, with TRBD2 as a possible D gene (6 bases). The germline gives CDR1 KGHPV, CDR2 FQNQEV (reference sequence). With 3 bases removed from V and 5 bases from J, the gap between germline ends came to 9 bases. This CDR3 is 13 amino acids long. CDR3 DNA, as far as it was read: TGTGCCAGCAGTCTTGCTGGGGTAAACACCTTGTAC. Translated: CASSLAGVNTLY. The whole CDR3 protein reads CASSLAGVNTLYF.

This clone was detected only a few times. Gene names are mouse gene names. Read sequence stops 1 residue before the CDR3 end, and the germline J gene provides the missing end. The gene calls are TRBV23 and TRBJ1-2; the D call of TRBD1 is as the table states it, not checked on the DNA. The germline V gene encodes CDR1 KGHTA and CDR2 FQNQQP. This CDR3 comprises 13 residues. CDR3 in amino acids: CSSSRTSNSDYTF. The CDR3 bases that were read are TGCTCCAGCAGTCGAACATCAAACTCCGACTACACC.

A remark on this clone: Mouse gene names apply. The read ends 1 residue early relative to the CDR3; the germline J gene fills the gap. The J gene is TRBJ2-3, the V gene TRBV16; 9 bases match TRBD2. Germline V gene lookup returns CDR1 SGHSA and CDR2 FRNQAP. J gave up 6 bases and V 4 bases, and 5 bases lay outside the gene matches. The CDR3 has 14 residues. CDR3: CASSSWTGAETLYF. The DNA read from the CDR3 is TGTGCAAGCAGCTCTTGGACTGGGGCCGAAACGCTGTAT.

As to this clone: Mouse germline and gene names are used. The CDR3 end is not reached by the read, which stops 1 residue before it; the germline J gene fills it in. This chain connects TRBV26 to TRBJ1-2, with D unresolved. The germline V and J ends were trimmed by 5 bases and 2 bases, with 6 bases remaining between them. The CDR3 runs 12 residues. Germline lookup yields CDR1 KGHPV and CDR2 FQNQEV (reference sequence). Partial CDR3 DNA: TGTGCCAGCAGTTACACTAACTCCGACTACACC. Protein: CASSYTNSDYT. The CDR3, in full, reads CASSYTNSDYTF.

Note on this clone: Genes and germline are mouse. Read coverage stops 1 residue before the CDR3 terminus; the germline J gene supplies the remainder. The chain joins TRBV26 to TRBJ1-1, with 11 bases matching TRBD1. V shed 2 bases and J 1 base; nucleotides not matched to a gene: 3. Germline V CDR1 and CDR2: KGHPV, FQNQEV (reference sequence). The CDR3 runs to 16 residues. CDR3: CASSLTGTGGNTEVFF. The covered CDR3 bases are TGTGCCAGCAGTCTGACCGGGACAGGGGGAAACACAGAAGTCTTC.

Regarding this clone: The germline and genes are mouse ones. CDR3 loop: CASSLPGQNAETLYF. CDR3 DNA, as far as it was read: TGTGCCAGCAGTCTCCCGGGGCAGAATGCAGAAACGCTGTAT. The chain carries TRBV26 and TRBJ2-3; perhaps D is TRBD1 or TRBD2 (5 bases each). The DNA ends 1 residue before the CDR3 does, and the rest of the CDR3 is filled in from the germline J gene. In germline, CDR1 is KGHPV, CDR2 FQNQEV (reference sequence). With 3 bases removed from V and 2 bases from J, the gap between germline ends came to 12 bases. The CDR3 consists of 15 residues.

With respect to this clone: The germline and genes are mouse ones. The CDR3 end lies 1 residue beyond the end of the read and is filled in from the germline J gene. V is TRBV13-3 and J is TRBJ1-1; 8 positions agree with TRBD1. Germline CDR1 reads NNHDY; CDR2 reads SYVADS. CDR3 length equals 12 residues. J lost 8 bases, V lost 3 bases, and 3 bases had no gene match. The covered CDR3 bases are TGTGCCAGCAGTGGGAGGACAGGGGAAGTCTTC. This sequence encodes CASSGRTGEVF. The whole CDR3 reads CASSGRTGEVFF.

On this clone: Mouse germline and gene names are used. The CDR3 end falls 1 residue outside the read, so it is completed with the germline J gene. The chain has TRBV12-2 and TRBJ1-6; 8 bases match TRBD1. TRBJ1-6 is marked as an open reading frame, function uncertain. V shed 0 bases, J shed 5 bases, and the junction held 2 bases outside the gene matches. This CDR3 is built from 15 residues. The germline CDR1 and CDR2 sequences are SGHLS and HYDKME. Partial CDR3 DNA: TGTGCCAGCTCTCTCGAACAGGGGGATAATTCGCCCCTCTAC. Translation: CASSLEQGDNSPLY. The full-length CDR3 reads as CASSLEQGDNSPLYF.

Comment on this clone: The gene symbols are mouse symbols. With the read ending 1 residue before the CDR3 end, the germline J gene is used to fill in that end. This chain links TRBV26 with TRBJ1-1; D remains unclear. The germline V gene encodes CDR1 KGHPV and CDR2 FQNQEV (reference sequence). This CDR3 contains 14 residues. V was shortened by 4 bases and J by 0 bases, with 9 bases between the two germline ends. This chain's CDR3 is CASSRAGANTEVFF. The DNA read from the CDR3 is TGTGCCAGCAGTCGGGCGGGAGCAAACACAGAAGTCTTC.

Points on this clone: The gene names given are mouse names. The CDR3 end falls 1 residue outside the read, so it is completed with the germline J gene. This sequence joins TRBV26 and TRBJ2-3; weak D call: TRBD2 (5 bases). In germline, CDR1 is KGHPV, CDR2 FQNQEV (reference sequence). V was clipped by 3 bases and J by 0 bases, with 7 bases between them. The CDR3 spans 14 residues. CDR3 DNA, as far as it was read: TGTGCCAGCAGTCTCTGGGTTAGTGCAGAAACGCTGTAT. It specifies CASSLWVSAETLY. The CDR3 as a whole reads CASSLWVSAETLYF.

This clone has just a few counts. Gene names are mouse gene names. The CDR3 end lies 1 residue beyond the end of the read and is filled in from the germline J gene. This rearrangement joins TRBV3 to TRBJ2-7; D possibly matches TRBD1 or TRBD2 (5 bases each). The length of the CDR3 is 13 residues. Germline V gene sequence: CDR1 SNHLY, CDR2 FYNGKV (reference sequence). V was trimmed by 5 bases and J by 7 bases, leaving 15 bases between them. CDR3 amino acids: CASSPGGAGEQYF. The CDR3 bases that were read are TGTGCCAGCAGCCCCGGAGGGGCGGGGGAACAGTAC.

On this clone: All gene names here are mouse names. The missing CDR3 end, 1 residue past where the read stops, is filled in from the germline J gene. V usage is TRBV12-1 and J usage is TRBJ2-7; no clear D. The V end was cut by 0 bases, the J end by 0 bases, with 8 bases between. Germline-derived CDR1 and CDR2 are SGHSN and HYEKVE. This CDR3 is built from 14 residues. The CDR3 region is CASSLQESSYEQYF. CDR3 DNA (partial): TGTGCCAGCTCTCTCCAGGAGAGCTCCTATGAACAGTAC.

Note on this clone: Mouse gene names and germline throughout. The read terminates 1 residue ahead of where the CDR3 ends, so the germline J gene completes it. This chain connects TRBV3 to TRBJ1-3; D unresolved. Trimming took off 3 bases at V and 0 bases at J, with 6 bases between the two ends. The germline V gene encodes CDR1 SNHLY and CDR2 FYNGKV (reference sequence). This CDR3 spans 14 amino acids. The DNA read from the CDR3 is TGTGCCAGCAGCTTTGCAAATTCTGGAAATACGCTCTAT. This sequence encodes CASSFANSGNTLY. The entire CDR3 sequence reads CASSFANSGNTLYF.

Regarding this clone: Mouse gene names apply. The read terminates 1 residue before the CDR3 end, so the remaining end is supplied by the germline J gene. This chain links TRBV26 with TRBJ1-1; D remains unclear. The CDR3 runs 13 residues. The germline gives CDR1 KGHPV, CDR2 FQNQEV (reference sequence). Trimming cost V 5 bases and J 3 bases, with 10 bases left between them. The sequenced part of the CDR3 DNA is TGTGCCAGCAGTTCTAGCTGGGACACAGAAGTCTTC. It specifies CASSSSWDTEVF. The full CDR3 sequence reads CASSSSWDTEVFF.

Concerning this clone: Mouse germline and gene names are used. The sequenced fragment ends 1 residue before the CDR3 boundary, so the rest is inferred from the germline J gene. The chain recombines TRBV14 with TRBJ2-5; TRBD1 or TRBD2 may be the D gene (5 bases each). The CDR3 consists of 14 residues. In germline, CDR1 is SGHDT, CDR2 FRDEAV. Trimming removed 2 bases at V and 6 bases at J, with 13 bases between. CDR3 residues: CASSLGQGWDTQYF. CDR3 bases read: TGTGCCAGCAGTTTGGGGCAGGGATGGGACACCCAGTAC.